The clone carrying this T cell receptor beta chain was recorded once. The antigen remains unidentified. The sample belongs to a study of graft-versus-host responses after intestinal transplantation. Turning to the study itself: All recipients got anti-thymocyte globulin induction, then tacrolimus and steroids for roughly three years. Broader study findings: After transplant, early declines in HvG clones were associated with peak levels of circulating GvH clones.

Germline loops: CDR1 WSHSY, CDR2 SAAADI. The ends were cut back, 3 bases at V and 3 bases at J, with 6 bases in the middle. There are 13 residues in the CDR3. The protocol was immunoSEQ multiplex PCR, while the TCRdb copy is restricted to in-frame clones and leaves out a portion. The table has 90,000 or so clones, about four fifths seen once; the top ten hold around 0.86%. The chain links TRBV10-2 to TRBJ1-5; D is uncertain. Sequenced material: unstimulated CD4+ T cells sorted from spleen or lymph node cells, taken before intestinal transplant. This receptor was identified in a human donor who received an intestinal transplant. The DNA of the CDR3 is TGCGCCAGCAGTGATGGCCACAATCAGCCCCAGCATTTT. This encodes CASSDGHNQPQHF.